These 16 T cell receptor beta chains were all obtained from the same sample, sequenced in a study of cytomegalovirus exposure and HLA in healthy donors. Amplification used 60 Vbeta primers and 13 Jbeta primers. Assay: immunoSEQ multiplex PCR; the TCRdb copy retains only in-frame clones and omits some. The data show 140,000 to 150,000 clones, with about 80% seen just once and about 5% held by the top ten. The sequenced sample consisted of PBMCs. Receptors were obtained from a man aged 40-49 years in good health and CMV-seronegative.

This chain connects TRBV11-1 to TRBJ1-2; 7 bases align to TRBD1. The CDR3 consists of 14 residues. V trimming: 1 base; J trimming: 1 base; junction bases outside the gene matches: 0. Germline V gene sequence: CDR1 SGHAT, CDR2 FQDESV (reference sequence). The CDR3 here is CASSLDRGNYGYTF. CDR3 sequence (DNA): TGTGCCAGCAGCTTAGACAGGGGTAACTATGGCTACACCTTC.

A few counts support this clone. Written as DNA, the CDR3 is TGTGCCAGTAGTCCTACGGCCAGGTCCTACGAGCAGTACTTC. Translation gives CASSPTARSYEQYF. The genes are TRBV19 and TRBJ2-7; D gene unclear. This CDR3 is built from 14 residues. Germline loops: CDR1 LNHDA, CDR2 SQIVND (reference sequence). V was pared by 5 bases and J by 1 base, with 12 bases between.

The rearrangement links TRBV10-2 to TRBJ2-2; 8 positions agree with TRBD1. The CDR3 contains 14 residues. V lost 2 bases, J lost 7 bases, and 3 bases stayed unmatched. Germline V gene data show CDR1 as WSHSY and CDR2 as SAAADI. CDR3: CASSENRGDGELFF. CDR3 nucleotides: TGCGCCAGCAGTGAGAACAGGGGGGACGGGGAGCTGTTTTTT.

The table lists this clone with a few counts. The V call is TRBV2, the J call TRBJ2-7; TRBD1 matches at 7 bases. The CDR3 loop spans 13 amino acids. Germline V gene lookup returns CDR1 SNHLY and CDR2 FYNNEI. With 11 bases clipped from V and 3 bases from J, the junction kept 10 bases outside the gene matches. As DNA, the CDR3 is TGTGCCGGAAGGGGGCTTATTGACTACGAGCAGTACTTC. This translates into CAGRGLIDYEQYF.

CDR3 loop: CASSLGRGRETQYF. As DNA, the CDR3 is TGTGCCAGCAGTTTGGGCAGGGGAAGGGAGACCCAGTACTTC. The chain carries TRBV28 and TRBJ2-5, with D maybe TRBD1 (6 bases). Per germline, CDR1 MDHEN and CDR2 SYDVKM. This CDR3 is 14 amino acids long. V gave up 3 bases and J gave up 5 bases, with 13 bases separating them.

V usage is TRBV18 and J usage is TRBJ2-7; tentative D call: TRBD1 (6 bases). The CDR3 runs 13 residues. In germline, CDR1 is KGHSH, CDR2 LQKENI. Deletions cut 5 bases from V and 3 bases from J, with 11 bases between. CDR3 protein: CASSNPGVYEQYF. The CDR3 DNA reads as TGTGCCAGCTCAAATCCAGGGGTCTACGAGCAGTACTTC.

For the CDR3, the DNA is TGCGCCAGCAGTGTAATAGGGGCAAGGTCCTACGAGCAGTACTTC. Translating it yields CASSVIGARSYEQYF. This sequence joins TRBV10-2 and TRBJ2-7, with a weak D call TRBD1 (5 bases). Germline loops: CDR1 WSHSY, CDR2 SAAADI. V dropped 4 bases and J dropped 1 base, with 14 bases sitting between them. The CDR3 runs 15 residues.

The genes are TRBV7-9 and TRBJ2-7; 7 nucleotides agree with TRBD1. The V gene's germline CDR1 is SEHNR and CDR2 FQNEAQ (reference sequence). CDR3 size: 15 residues. V lost 4 bases to trimming and J lost 3 bases; unmatched junction nucleotides: 9. The CDR3 bases are TGTGCCAGCAGCTCGCCCGACAGGGCCCTCTACGAGCAGTACTTC. The encoded protein is CASSSPDRALYEQYF.

The chain links TRBV5-8 to TRBJ1-3; D not resolved. The germline V gene encodes CDR1 SGHTS and CDR2 YDEGEE. The ends were cut back, 0 bases at V and 0 bases at J, with 7 bases in the middle. The CDR3 sequence is 15 residues long. The CDR3 loop is CASSLGGSSGNTIYF. Here the CDR3 DNA reads TGTGCCAGCAGCTTGGGCGGGAGCTCTGGAAACACCATATATTTT.

This chain links TRBV15 with TRBJ1-4; TRBD1 matches at 10 bases. This CDR3 comprises 15 residues. Trimming took 5 bases from V and 5 from J; bases not matched to a gene: 5. Germline values: CDR1 LNHNV, CDR2 YYDKDF (reference sequence). CDR3 nucleotides: TGTGCCACCAGCGACCGACAGGGGGCAAATGAAAAACTGTTTTTT. Translating it yields CATSDRQGANEKLFF.

The genes are TRBV5-1 and TRBJ1-1; a weak D match, TRBD1 (6 bases). The CDR3 is 16 residues long. Germline V gene lookup returns CDR1 SGHRS and CDR2 YFSETQ. The V gene lost 5 bases and the J gene lost 0 bases, with 17 bases spanning the gap. The DNA of the CDR3 is TGCGCCAGCAGTCTACAGGGAACTAGTATGAACACTGAAGCTTTCTTT. Protein product: CASSLQGTSMNTEAFF.

This clone is a singleton in its sample. The chain links TRBV9 to TRBJ2-7; 7 nucleotides match TRBD2. Germline trimming cut 0 bases from V and 7 bases from J; bases unmatched to any gene: 13. Germline CDR1 is SGDLS and CDR2 is YYNGEE. This CDR3 comprises 16 residues. Here the CDR3 reads CASSVGGGTDYDEQYF. In DNA form, the CDR3 reads TGTGCCAGCAGCGTAGGGGGGGGGACGGATTACGATGAGCAGTACTTC. Drawing the rest from reference TRBV9 and TRBJ2-7, the complete variable domain is DSGVTQTPKHLITATGQRVTLRCSPRSGDLSVYWYQQSLDQGLQFLIQYYNGEERAKGNILERFSAQQFPDLHSELNLSSLELGDSALYFCASSVGGGTDYDEQYFGPGTRLTVT.

The rearrangement uses TRBV28 and TRBJ2-1; TRBD2 matches 14 bases. With 6 bases clipped from V and 6 bases from J, the junction kept 4 bases outside the gene matches. CDR3 size: 15 residues. CDR1 is MDHEN, CDR2 SYDVKM, per germline. CDR3 DNA sequence: TGTGCCAGCAGCCAAGGGACTAGCGGGGGCAATGAGCAGTTCTTC. The encoded protein is CASSQGTSGGNEQFF.

This sequence joins TRBV5-6 and TRBJ1-1, with a tentative D call TRBD1 (5 bases). The germline V gene has CDR1 SGHDT and CDR2 YYEEEE. V was pared by 4 bases and J by 4 bases, with 17 bases between. CDR3 length: 15 amino acids. This chain's CDR3 is CASSPIGTRGTEAFF. CDR3 nucleotides: TGTGCCAGCAGCCCCATCGGTACAAGGGGCACTGAAGCTTTCTTT.

V usage is TRBV5-1 and J usage is TRBJ1-6; 8 bases fit TRBD1. J was trimmed by 10 bases and V by 1 base; bases with no gene match: 4. Germline V lookup: CDR1 SGHRS, CDR2 YFSETQ. The length of the CDR3 is 14 residues. The CDR3: CASSLTDRASPLHF. In DNA form, the CDR3 reads TGCGCCAGCAGCTTGACGGACAGGGCCTCACCCCTCCACTTT. Looking up the rest from reference TRBV5-1 and TRBJ1-6 gives the full variable domain: KAGVTQTPRYLIKTRGQQVTLSCSPISGHRSVSWYQQTPGQGLQFLFEYFSETQRNKGNFPGRFSGRQFSNSRSEMNVSTLELGDSALYLCASSLTDRASPLHFGNGTRLTVT.

This chain links TRBV5-4 with TRBJ2-7; weak D call: TRBD2 (5 bases). The CDR3 covers 15 residues. The V and J ends lost 0 bases and 0 bases respectively, with 10 bases between them. Germline V gives CDR1 SGHNT, CDR2 YYREEE (reference sequence). The CDR3 DNA sequence: TGTGCCAGCAGCTTGGGAGGGTCTCACTCCTACGAGCAGTACTTC. It codes for CASSLGGSHSYEQYF.